The text below deals with one TCR beta chain. Its antigen is not known. This sample stems from a study of read filtering for tumor transcriptome and immune sequencing. Study at large: Patients were 17 male and about 15 female, mean age roughly 70 years, range about 45 to 85.

Bone marrow was sampled from every patient at the time of active disease. Study results and limitations: Compared with RNA-seq, IR-seq gave much higher clonotype depth and reliability.

The library was built from about 400 ng RNA with molecular barcoded adaptors for alpha/delta and beta/gamma chains. TCRdb re-analysed the reads in MiXCR, keeping a single row per CDR3 protein. This sample has approximately 140,000 distinct CDR3 sequences, with roughly 13% found just once. Germline values: CDR1 SGHRS, CDR2 YFSETQ. The CDR3 totals 19 residues. The V and J ends lost 4 bases and 0 bases respectively, with 23 bases between them. Sequencing was done on a sample of a population of CD138-negative cells sorted from bone marrow. The chain links TRBV5-1 to TRBJ2-1; D perhaps matches TRBD2 (6 bases). This TCR was sampled from a donor aged 40 or older with multiple myeloma. The CDR3 DNA reads as TGCGCCAGCAGCGCATCCACTAGCCTTCTTGGGAGCTCCTACAATGAGCAGTTCTTC. Translation gives CASSASTSLLGSSYNEQFF.